This T cell receptor (beta chain) was identified during a study of identical twins. In the case of this clonotype: Antigen: not known.

The junction had 12 bases not matched to a gene; V was cut back by 2 bases and J by 6 bases. CDR3 length: 17 amino acids. Per the germline V gene, CDR1 is SGHVS and CDR2 is FQNEAQ. TCRdb reprocessed the 5' RACE reads with MiXCR, giving one entry per CDR3 protein. This sample yields hundreds of thousands of distinct CDR3 sequences, of which about 20% are seen a single time; about an eighth belongs to the top ten. The study, taken as a whole, reports: Conclusions were based on cross-sectional statistical analysis, without following the same donors. Among monozygotic twins, out-of-frame TCR alpha sharing exceeded what models predicted. An excess of low generation probability was shown by twin-shared out-of-frame alpha sequences.

Each donor (without exception) was a healthy Caucasian. These same data were also listed under a study on T cells expressing NK-cell markers.

The sequencing sample was made of PBMCs. V is TRBV7-8 and J is TRBJ2-3, with 9 positions matching TRBD1. The receptor was isolated from a woman aged 18 to 35 in good health. CDR3 protein: CASSLPRSGTGSDTQYF. For the CDR3, the DNA is TGTGCCAGCAGCTTACCCCGATCCGGGACAGGGTCGGATACGCAGTATTTT.